The present T cell receptor (beta chain) was sequenced within a study of brain T cells in children with intractable seizures. Pre-surgery treatment included at least one anti-epileptic drug. TCRdb keeps only in-frame clones here, not all; method: immunoSEQ multiplex PCR. Of 95,000 to 120,000 clones in the sample, approximately 94% were seen once. Material: peripheral blood, obtained at surgery. The sequence was obtained from a boy younger than two with hemimegalencephaly and intractable seizures.

The CDR3 nucleotides are TGTGCCAGCAGCTTGAACGTAGGGCCCCTCTACTACGAGCAGTACTTC. This gives the protein CASSLNVGPLYYEQYF. V gene TRBV5-6 combines with J gene TRBJ2-7, with D hard to call. Germline values: CDR1 SGHDT, CDR2 YYEEEE. CDR3 size: 16 residues. V lost 1 base and J lost 3, with 17 bases in between.